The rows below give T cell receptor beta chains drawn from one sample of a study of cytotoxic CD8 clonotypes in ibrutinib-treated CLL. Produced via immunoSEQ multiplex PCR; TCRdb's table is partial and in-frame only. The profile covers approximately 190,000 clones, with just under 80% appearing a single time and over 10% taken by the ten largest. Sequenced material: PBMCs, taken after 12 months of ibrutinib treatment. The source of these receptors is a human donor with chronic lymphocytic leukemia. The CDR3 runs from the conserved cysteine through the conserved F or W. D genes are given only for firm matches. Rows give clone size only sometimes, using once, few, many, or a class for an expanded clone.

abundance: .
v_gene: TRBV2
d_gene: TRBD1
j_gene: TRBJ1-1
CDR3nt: TGTGCCAGCCCGGTGGAGGGGGCGTGGGGGATGTCCACTGAAGCTTTCTTT
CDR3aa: CASPVEGAWGMSTEAFF

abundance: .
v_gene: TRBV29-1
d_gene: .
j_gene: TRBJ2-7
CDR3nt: TGCAGCGTTGAAACTCTCGCCCACGAGCAGTACTTC
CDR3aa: CSVETLAHEQYF

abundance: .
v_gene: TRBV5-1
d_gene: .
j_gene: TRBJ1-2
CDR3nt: TGCGCCAGCAGCTTGAGCCCACCGACGGGCTATGGCTACACCTTC
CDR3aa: CASSLSPPTGYGYTF

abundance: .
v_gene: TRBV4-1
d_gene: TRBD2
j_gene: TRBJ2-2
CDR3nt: TGCGCCAGCAGCCTACCTAGCGGGACCACCGGGGAGCTGTTTTTT
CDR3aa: CASSLPSGTTGELFF

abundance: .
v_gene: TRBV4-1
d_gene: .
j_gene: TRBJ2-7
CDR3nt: TGCGCCAGCAGCCAAAGCCCCTCTGGCGAGCAGTACTTC
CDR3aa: CASSQSPSGEQYF

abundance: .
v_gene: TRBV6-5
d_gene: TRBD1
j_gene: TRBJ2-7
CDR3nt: TGTGCCAGCAGCCGCCGGGACAGGGTCGAGCAGTACTTC
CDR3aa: CASSRRDRVEQYF

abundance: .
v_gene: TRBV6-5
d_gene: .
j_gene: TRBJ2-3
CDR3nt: TGTGCCAGCAGTTACTCGGTCCAGGGCATTGATACGCAGTATTTT
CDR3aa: CASSYSVQGIDTQYF

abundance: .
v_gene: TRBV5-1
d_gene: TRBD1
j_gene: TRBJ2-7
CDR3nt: TGCGCCAGCAGCCCGGGGACAGGGTGGAACGAGCAGTACTTC
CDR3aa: CASSPGTGWNEQYF

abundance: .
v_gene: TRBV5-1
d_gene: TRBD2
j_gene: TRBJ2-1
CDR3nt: TGCGCCAGCAGCTTGGAGCGGGGGACTGACGGTGAGCAGTTCTTC
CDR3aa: CASSLERGTDGEQFF

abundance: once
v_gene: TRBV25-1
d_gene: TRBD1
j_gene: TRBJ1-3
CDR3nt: TGTGCCAGCAGTGAACCGGGACAGGGTAACACCATATATTTT
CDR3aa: CASSEPGQGNTIYF

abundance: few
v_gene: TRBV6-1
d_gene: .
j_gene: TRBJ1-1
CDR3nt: TGTGCCGGGTCCACGGGGGCGAACACTGAAGCTTTCTTT
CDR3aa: CAGSTGANTEAFF

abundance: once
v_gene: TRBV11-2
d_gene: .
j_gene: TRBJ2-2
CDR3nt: TGTGCCAGCAGCTTAGGAGGGTTGGCCCTGGGGGAGCTGTTTTTT
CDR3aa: CASSLGGLALGELFF

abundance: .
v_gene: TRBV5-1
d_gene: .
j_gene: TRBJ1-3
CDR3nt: TGCGCCAGCAGCTTAGACCGGCCCTCTGGAAACACCATATATTTT
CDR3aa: CASSLDRPSGNTIYF

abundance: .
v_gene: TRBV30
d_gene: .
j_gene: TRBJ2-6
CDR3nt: TGTGCCTGGAATTCACGGGCTGGGGCCAACGTCCTGACTTTC
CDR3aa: CAWNSRAGANVLTF

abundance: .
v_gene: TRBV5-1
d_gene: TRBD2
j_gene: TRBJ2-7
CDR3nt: TGCGCCAGCAGGTCGACTAGCGGGAGATACGAGCAGTACTTC
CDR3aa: CASRSTSGRYEQYF

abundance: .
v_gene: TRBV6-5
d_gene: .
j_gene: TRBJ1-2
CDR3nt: TGTGCCAGCAGTTACTCCCGGGCAGAAAATGGCTACACCTTC
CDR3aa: CASSYSRAENGYTF

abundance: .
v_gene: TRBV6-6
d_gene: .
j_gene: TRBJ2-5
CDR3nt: TGTGCCAGCAGGCCGGAGATTGGAGAGACCCAGTACTTC
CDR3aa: CASRPEIGETQYF

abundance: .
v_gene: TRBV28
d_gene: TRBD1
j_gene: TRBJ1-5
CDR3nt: TGTGCCAGCAGTTTACAGGGGGGGAGTCAGCCCCAGCATTTT
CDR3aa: CASSLQGGSQPQHF

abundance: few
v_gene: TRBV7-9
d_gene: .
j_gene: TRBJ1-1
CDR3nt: TGTGCCAGCAGCTTACGTGGTCCTGAAGCTTTCTTT
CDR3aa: CASSLRGPEAFF

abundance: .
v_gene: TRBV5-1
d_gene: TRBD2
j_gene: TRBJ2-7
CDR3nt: TGCGCCAGCAGCTCAGATTGGGGACTATGGTACTTC
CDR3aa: CASSSDWGLWYF

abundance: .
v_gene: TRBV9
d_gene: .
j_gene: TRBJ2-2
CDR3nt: TGTGCCAGCAGCGTTTCAGGGACGGAGTACCGGGAGCTGTTTTTT
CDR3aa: CASSVSGTEYRELFF

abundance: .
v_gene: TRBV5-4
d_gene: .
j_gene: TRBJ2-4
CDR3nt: TGTGCCAGCAGCTTGGGCCCCATAGGGGGGCTAGCCAAAAACATTCAGTACTTC
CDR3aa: CASSLGPIGGLAKNIQYF

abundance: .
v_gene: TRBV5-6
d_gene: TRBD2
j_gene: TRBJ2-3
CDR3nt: TGTGCCAGCAAACAGATGGGGGGGGGCACAGATACGCAGTATTTT
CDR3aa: CASKQMGGGTDTQYF

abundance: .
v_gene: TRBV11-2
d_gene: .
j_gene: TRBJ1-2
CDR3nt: TGTGCCAGCAGCCCCTACATAGGGGGTAACACCTTC
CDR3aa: CASSPYIGGNTF

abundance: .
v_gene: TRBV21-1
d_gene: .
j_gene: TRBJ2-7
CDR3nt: TGTGCCAGCAGCAAGGGGCGTGTAGCGGGGGGCTTCTACGAGCAGTACTTC
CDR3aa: CASSKGRVAGGFYEQYF

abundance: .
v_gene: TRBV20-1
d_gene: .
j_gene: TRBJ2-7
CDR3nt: TGCAGTGCTGGCAGGGAATACGAGCAGTACTTC
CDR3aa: CSAGREYEQYF

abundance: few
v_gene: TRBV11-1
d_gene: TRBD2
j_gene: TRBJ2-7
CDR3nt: TGTGCCAGCAGCTTAGGGTCTAGCGGCTACGAGCAGTACTTC
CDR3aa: CASSLGSSGYEQYF

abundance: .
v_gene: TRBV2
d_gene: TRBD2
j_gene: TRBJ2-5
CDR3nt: TGTGCCACCGGGGGGGAAGAGACCCAGTACTTC
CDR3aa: CATGGEETQYF

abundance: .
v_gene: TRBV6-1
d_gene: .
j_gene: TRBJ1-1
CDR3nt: TGTGCCAGCAGTGAAAATAAGGGTGTAGGTGAAGCTTTCTTT
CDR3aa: CASSENKGVGEAFF

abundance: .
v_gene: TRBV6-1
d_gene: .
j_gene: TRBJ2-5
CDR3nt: TGTGCCAGCAGATGGGGGTTCGGGACCCAGTACTTC
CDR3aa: CASRWGFGTQYF

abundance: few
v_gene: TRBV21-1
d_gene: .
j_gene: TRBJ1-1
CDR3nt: TGTGCCAGCAGCAAAAGGAGGGGGACAGTGAACACTGAAGCTTTCTTT
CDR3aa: CASSKRRGTVNTEAFF